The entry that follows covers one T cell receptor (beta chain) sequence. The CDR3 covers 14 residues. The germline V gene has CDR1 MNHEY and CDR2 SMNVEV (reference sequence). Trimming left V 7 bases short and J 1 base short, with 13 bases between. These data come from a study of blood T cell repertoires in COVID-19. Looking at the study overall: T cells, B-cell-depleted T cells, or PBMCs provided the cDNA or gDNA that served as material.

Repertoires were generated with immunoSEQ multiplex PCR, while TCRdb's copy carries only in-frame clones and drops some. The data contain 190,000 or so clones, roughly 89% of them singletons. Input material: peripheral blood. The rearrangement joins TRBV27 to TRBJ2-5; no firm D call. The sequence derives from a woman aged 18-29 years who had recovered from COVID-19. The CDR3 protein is CASNPAAAQETQYF. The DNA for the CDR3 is TGTGCCAGCAACCCCGCGGCGGCCCAAGAGACCCAGTACTTC.